These T cell receptor beta chains were read from a single sample in a study of CD8 T cells in Susac syndrome. A single record per CDR3 protein comes from TCRdb applying MiXCR to the immunoSEQ multiplex PCR reads. The sample has approximately 180,000 distinct CDR3 sequences, under 97% seen once; the top ten hold under 0.095%. The sample consisted of CD4+ T cells from PBMCs. The receptors originated from a human donor with multiple sclerosis. Both conserved end residues are part of each CDR3. A D gene is named only where the DNA matches it firmly. Rows may omit the clone size; those that give it use once, few, many or a size class.

v_gene	j_gene	d_gene	abundance	CDR3aa	CDR3nt
TRBV28	TRBJ1-6	-	-	CASRDGNSPLHF	TGTGCCAGCAGGGACGGAAATTCACCCCTCCACTTT
TRBV18	TRBJ1-5	-	-	CASSRHPDQPQHF	TGTGCCAGCTCACGGCACCCGGATCAGCCCCAGCATTTT
TRBV3-1	TRBJ2-7	-	-	CASSQVPDPSYEQYF	TGTGCCAGCAGCCAAGTACCGGACCCCTCCTACGAGCAGTACTTC
TRBV7-2	TRBJ2-5	TRBD1	-	CASSPWDSLLRTQYF	TGTGCCAGCAGCCCCTGGGACAGCCTACTCCGAACCCAGTACTTC
TRBV5-1	TRBJ1-1	-	-	CASRGSGAEAFF	TGCGCCAGCAGGGGCTCCGGGGCTGAAGCTTTCTTT
TRBV19	TRBJ2-3	TRBD2	-	CASSNRAGRMTDTQYF	TGTGCCAGTAGTAATCGAGCGGGGAGAATGACAGATACGCAGTATTTT
TRBV18	TRBJ2-5	-	-	CASSPTTGRETQYF	TGTGCCAGCTCACCTACCACAGGAAGGGAGACCCAGTACTTC
TRBV30	TRBJ2-3	-	-	CAWSNGYTDTQYF	TGTGCCTGGAGTAACGGGTACACAGATACGCAGTATTTT
TRBV3-1	TRBJ1-1	-	-	CASSPRWQPRPFF	TGTGCCAGCAGCCCCCGGTGGCAGCCTAGGCCTTTCTTT
TRBV29-1	TRBJ2-3	-	-	CSVAGEPTDTQYF	TGCAGCGTTGCGGGGGAGCCCACAGATACGCAGTATTTT
TRBV14	TRBJ1-1	-	-	CASSQSPMNTEAFF	TGTGCCAGCAGCCAATCCCCTATGAACACTGAAGCTTTCTTT
TRBV20-1	TRBJ2-6	-	-	CSASRRQGSSGANVLTF	TGCAGTGCTAGTCGCCGGCAGGGATCCTCTGGGGCCAACGTCCTGACTTTC
TRBV20-1	TRBJ2-7	-	-	CSTKTTGGLSYEQYF	TGCAGTACCAAAACGACGGGGGGCCTCTCCTACGAGCAGTACTTC
TRBV30	TRBJ2-7	-	-	CAWSVRRDPYEQYF	TGTGCCTGGAGTGTACGGAGGGATCCCTACGAGCAGTACTTC
TRBV2	TRBJ2-3	TRBD2	-	CASSGLTSDQSTDTQYF	TGTGCCAGCAGTGGACTAACTAGCGATCAAAGCACAGATACGCAGTATTTT
TRBV9	TRBJ2-3	TRBD2	-	CASSSTSGGMDTQYF	TGTGCCAGCAGCTCAACTAGCGGGGGGATGGATACGCAGTATTTT
TRBV20-1	TRBJ1-1	-	-	CSGLRVWSRIKNTEAFF	TGCAGTGGACTCCGAGTGTGGTCTCGCATTAAGAACACTGAAGCTTTCTTT
TRBV9	TRBJ2-3	-	-	CASSVALGLRADTQYF	TGTGCCAGCAGCGTAGCTCTCGGACTGCGGGCAGATACGCAGTATTTT
TRBV6-6	TRBJ2-3	TRBD1	-	CASSYRQGASTDTQYF	TGTGCCAGCAGTTACCGACAGGGGGCTAGCACAGATACGCAGTATTTT
TRBV2	TRBJ2-7	TRBD1	-	CASSSTRQGLGEQYF	TGTGCCAGCAGTTCCACCCGACAGGGGCTAGGGGAGCAGTACTTC
TRBV6-6	TRBJ1-1	-	-	CASSPFMNTEAFF	TGTGCCAGCAGTCCATTCATGAACACTGAAGCTTTCTTT
TRBV29-1	TRBJ1-1	TRBD1	-	CSVVRTGQNTEAFF	TGCAGCGTTGTTCGGACAGGGCAAAACACTGAAGCTTTCTTT
TRBV29-1	TRBJ1-2	TRBD1	-	CSVLRDRGGYGYTF	TGCAGCGTCCTCCGAGACAGGGGTGGCTATGGCTACACCTTC
TRBV12-3/TRBV12-4	TRBJ1-5	TRBD1	-	CASSSQGAYQPQHF	TGTGCCAGCAGTTCACAGGGGGCTTATCAGCCCCAGCATTTT
TRBV11-3	TRBJ1-5	-	-	CASSPRAWARGPQHF	TGTGCCAGCAGCCCCCGGGCGTGGGCACGAGGGCCCCAGCATTTT
TRBV11-2	TRBJ2-5	-	few	CASSRGWGRETQYF	TGTGCCAGCAGCCGCGGGTGGGGACGGGAGACCCAGTACTTC
TRBV6-1	TRBJ2-3	-	-	CASSEAGLGPQYF	TGTGCCAGCAGTGAAGCCGGTCTAGGACCGCAGTATTTT
TRBV20-1	TRBJ2-7	-	-	CSARGWRQPTEQYF	TGCAGTGCTAGAGGTTGGAGGCAGCCCACAGAGCAGTACTTC
TRBV5-1	TRBJ1-2	-	once	CASSRSYTVSF	TGCGCCAGCAGCCGCAGTTATACAGTCTCCTTC
TRBV30	TRBJ1-2	-	-	CAWSVGAGYTF	TGTGCCTGGAGTGTAGGGGCTGGCTACACCTTC
TRBV6-6	TRBJ2-4	TRBD1	once	CASSYSTGRGNIQYF	TGTGCCAGCAGTTACTCGACCGGCAGGGGGAACATTCAGTACTTC
TRBV20-1	TRBJ2-7	TRBD2	-	CSARVVSSGYEQYF	TGCAGTGCTAGAGTAGTGTCTAGCGGTTACGAGCAGTACTTC
TRBV29-1	TRBJ2-1	TRBD2	-	CSVELGLGVQEQFF	TGCAGCGTTGAATTGGGACTAGGTGTTCAGGAGCAGTTCTTC
TRBV7-9	TRBJ2-4	-	-	CASSDLQGYIQYF	TGTGCCAGCAGCGACCTACAGGGTTACATTCAGTACTTC
TRBV20-1	TRBJ1-5	-	-	CSAARPKEPQHF	TGCAGTGCCGCTAGGCCGAAGGAGCCCCAGCATTTT
TRBV29-1	TRBJ1-2	-	-	CSVEGGADGYTF	TGCAGCGTTGAAGGGGGGGCGGATGGCTACACCTTC
TRBV30	TRBJ1-4	-	-	CAWSWATNEKLFF	TGTGCCTGGAGTTGGGCAACTAATGAAAAACTGTTTTTT
TRBV18	TRBJ1-5	TRBD1	-	CASSPQQGIRSNQPQHF	TGTGCCAGCTCACCACAACAGGGGATTCGGAGCAATCAGCCCCAGCATTTT
TRBV5-1	TRBJ2-4	-	-	CASSLATTQNIQYF	TGCGCCAGCAGCTTGGCGACGACCCAAAACATTCAGTACTTC
TRBV20-1	TRBJ2-1	-	once	CSALGPISYNEQFF	TGCAGTGCGCTAGGACCAATCTCCTACAATGAGCAGTTCTTC
TRBV12-5	TRBJ2-3	TRBD2	once	CASGLAGTTDTQYF	TGTGCTAGTGGTCTAGCGGGGACCACAGATACGCAGTATTTT
TRBV20-1	TRBJ2-1	TRBD1	-	CSARVGTGQFF	TGCAGTGCTAGAGTCGGGACAGGGCAGTTCTTC
TRBV20-1	TRBJ2-7	-	-	CSAQGSAYEQYF	TGCAGTGCTCAGGGTTCCGCCTACGAGCAGTACTTC
TRBV20-1	TRBJ2-5	TRBD2	-	CSARLAGSETQYF	TGCAGTGCCCGGCTAGCGGGGAGCGAGACCCAGTACTTC